The 3 T cell receptor beta chains presented below share a single source sample, sequenced in a study of T-cell reconstitution after alpha-beta-depleted transplantation in children. It was with unique molecular identifiers that the TCRbeta library was prepared. Each CDR3 protein gets one entry after TCRdb re-called the PCR reads with MiXCR. This table has 610,000 or so distinct CDR3 sequences, approximately 30% appearing once. The sample was PBMCs, taken before TCRalphabeta/CD19-depleted stem cell transplant. The origin of the receptors is a boy under three years old with Wiskott-Aldrich syndrome, due to receive a stem cell transplant.

The gene calls are TRBV7-2 and TRBJ2-1; D is unclear. This CDR3 is built from 14 residues. Germline V CDR1 and CDR2: SGHTA, FQGNSA. Trimming took off 3 bases at V and 5 bases at J, with 11 bases between the two ends. Here the CDR3 DNA reads TGTGCCAGCAGCTTTTTAGGCGGAAACAATGAGCAGTTCTTC. It encodes CASSFLGGNNEQFF.

The rearrangement links TRBV20-1 to TRBJ2-7; a possible D gene is TRBD1 (5 bases). V was cut by 2 bases and J by 0 bases, with 11 bases left in between. CDR1 and CDR2 from the germline V gene are DFQATT and SNEGSKA (reference sequence). CDR3 length equals 14 residues. CDR3 region: CSARIQESSYEQYF. CDR3 bases: TGCAGTGCTAGAATACAGGAGAGCTCCTACGAGCAGTACTTC.

The chain employs TRBV7-9 and TRBJ1-2, with TRBD1 as a possible D gene (5 bases). Germline V gene lookup returns CDR1 SEHNR and CDR2 FQNEAQ (reference sequence). This CDR3 comprises 13 residues. Trimming took 1 base from V and 6 from J, leaving 9 bases between them. CDR3 coding DNA: TGTGCCAGCAGCTTAGTCCTCAGGGATGGCTACACCTTC. This translates into CASSLVLRDGYTF.